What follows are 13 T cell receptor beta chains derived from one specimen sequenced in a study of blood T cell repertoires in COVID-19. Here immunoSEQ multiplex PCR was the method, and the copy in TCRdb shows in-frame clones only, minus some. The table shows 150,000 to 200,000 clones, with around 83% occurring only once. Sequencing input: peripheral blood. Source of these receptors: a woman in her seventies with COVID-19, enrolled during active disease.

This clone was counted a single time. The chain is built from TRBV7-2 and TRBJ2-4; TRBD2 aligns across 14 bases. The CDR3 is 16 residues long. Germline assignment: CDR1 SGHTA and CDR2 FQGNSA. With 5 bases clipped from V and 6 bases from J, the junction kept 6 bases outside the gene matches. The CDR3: CASSRGLAGAGNIQYF. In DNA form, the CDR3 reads TGTGCCAGCAGCAGGGGACTAGCGGGAGCTGGAAACATTCAGTACTTC.

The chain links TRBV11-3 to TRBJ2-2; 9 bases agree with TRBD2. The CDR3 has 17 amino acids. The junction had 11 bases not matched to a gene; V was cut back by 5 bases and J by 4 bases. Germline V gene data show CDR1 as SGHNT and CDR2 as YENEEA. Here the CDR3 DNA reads TGTGCCAGCAGCCCCGGCGTGACTAGCGGAAGCACCGGGGAGCTGTTTTTT. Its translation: CASSPGVTSGSTGELFF.

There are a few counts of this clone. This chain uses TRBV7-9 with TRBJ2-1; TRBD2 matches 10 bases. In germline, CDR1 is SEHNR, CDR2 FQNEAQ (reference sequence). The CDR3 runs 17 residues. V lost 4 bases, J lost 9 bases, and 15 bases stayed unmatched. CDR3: CASSYGVAGGPLSEQFF. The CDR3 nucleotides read TGTGCCAGCAGCTACGGCGTAGCGGGAGGACCACTGAGTGAGCAGTTCTTC.

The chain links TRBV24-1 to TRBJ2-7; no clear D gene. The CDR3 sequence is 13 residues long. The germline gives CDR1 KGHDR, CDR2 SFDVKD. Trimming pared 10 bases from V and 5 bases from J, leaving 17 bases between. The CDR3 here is CATATGSLDEQYF. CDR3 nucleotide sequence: TGTGCCACGGCTACCGGGTCACTCGACGAGCAGTACTTC.

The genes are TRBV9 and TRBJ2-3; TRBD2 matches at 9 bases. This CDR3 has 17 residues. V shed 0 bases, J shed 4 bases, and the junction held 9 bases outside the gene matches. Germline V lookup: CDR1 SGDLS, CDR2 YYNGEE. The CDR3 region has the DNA TGTGCCAGCAGCGTAGAGAAGGGCGGGAGGGCCCCAGATACGCAGTATTTT. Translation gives CASSVEKGGRAPDTQYF.

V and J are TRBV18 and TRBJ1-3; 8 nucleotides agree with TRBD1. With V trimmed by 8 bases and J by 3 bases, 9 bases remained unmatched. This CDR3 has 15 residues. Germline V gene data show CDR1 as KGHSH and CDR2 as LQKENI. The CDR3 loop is CASREGQGFGNTIYF. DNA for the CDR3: TGTGCCAGCCGGGAAGGACAGGGATTTGGAAACACCATATATTTT.

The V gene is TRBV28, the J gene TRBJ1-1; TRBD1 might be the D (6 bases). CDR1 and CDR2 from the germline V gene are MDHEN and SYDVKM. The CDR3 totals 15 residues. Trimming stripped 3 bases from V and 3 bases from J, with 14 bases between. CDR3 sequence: CASSFLGNRDTEAFF. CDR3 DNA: TGTGCCAGCAGTTTTTTGGGGAACAGGGACACTGAAGCTTTCTTT.

The CDR3 nucleotides read TGTGCCAGCAGCCAAGATCGTTGGGACAGGGCGTACAATGAGCAGTTCTTC. It encodes CASSQDRWDRAYNEQFF. The V call is TRBV3-1 (or the pseudogene TRBV3-2), the J call TRBJ2-1, with TRBD1 matching over 9 bases. This CDR3 region has 17 residues. V lost 0 bases and J lost 4; bases outside the gene matches: 7. In germline, CDR1 is LGHDT, CDR2 YNNKEL (reference sequence).

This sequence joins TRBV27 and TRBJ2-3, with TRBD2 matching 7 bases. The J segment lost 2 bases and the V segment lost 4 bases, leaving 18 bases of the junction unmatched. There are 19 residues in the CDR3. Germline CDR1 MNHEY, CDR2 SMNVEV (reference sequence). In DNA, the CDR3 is TGTGCCAGCAGTTCCCCCTCCCCGACTAGCCCCCCTCCCACAGATACGCAGTATTTT. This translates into CASSSPSPTSPPPTDTQYF.

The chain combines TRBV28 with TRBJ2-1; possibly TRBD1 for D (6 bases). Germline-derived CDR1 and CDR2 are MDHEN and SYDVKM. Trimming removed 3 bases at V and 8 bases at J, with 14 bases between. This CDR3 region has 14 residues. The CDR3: CASSFPGRGYEQFF. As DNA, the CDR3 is TGTGCCAGCAGTTTTCCCGGCAGGGGCTATGAGCAGTTCTTC.

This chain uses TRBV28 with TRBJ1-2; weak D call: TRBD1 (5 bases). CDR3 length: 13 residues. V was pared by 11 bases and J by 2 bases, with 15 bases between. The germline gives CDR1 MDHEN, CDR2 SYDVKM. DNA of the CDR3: TGTGCCTTAGGTAGGGGAACAAACTATGGCTACACCTTC. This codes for CALGRGTNYGYTF.

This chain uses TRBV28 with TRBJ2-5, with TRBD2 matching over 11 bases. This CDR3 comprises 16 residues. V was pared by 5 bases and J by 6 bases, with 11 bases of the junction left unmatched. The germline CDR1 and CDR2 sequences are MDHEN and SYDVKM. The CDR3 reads CASSPRDSGRGQTQYF. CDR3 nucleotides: TGTGCCAGCAGTCCCCGGGATAGCGGGAGGGGACAGACCCAGTACTTC. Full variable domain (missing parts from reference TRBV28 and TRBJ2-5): DVKVTQSSRYLVKRTGEKVFLECVQDMDHENMFWYRQDPGLGLRLIYFSYDVKMKEKGDIPEGYSVSREKKERFSLILESASTNQTSMYLCASSPRDSGRGQTQYFGPGTRLLVL.

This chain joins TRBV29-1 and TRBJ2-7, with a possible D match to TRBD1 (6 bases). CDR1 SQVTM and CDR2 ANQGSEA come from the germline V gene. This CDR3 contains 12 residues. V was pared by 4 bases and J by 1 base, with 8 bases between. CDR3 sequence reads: CSVVGTSYEQYF. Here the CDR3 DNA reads TGCAGCGTTGTTGGGACATCCTACGAGCAGTACTTC.